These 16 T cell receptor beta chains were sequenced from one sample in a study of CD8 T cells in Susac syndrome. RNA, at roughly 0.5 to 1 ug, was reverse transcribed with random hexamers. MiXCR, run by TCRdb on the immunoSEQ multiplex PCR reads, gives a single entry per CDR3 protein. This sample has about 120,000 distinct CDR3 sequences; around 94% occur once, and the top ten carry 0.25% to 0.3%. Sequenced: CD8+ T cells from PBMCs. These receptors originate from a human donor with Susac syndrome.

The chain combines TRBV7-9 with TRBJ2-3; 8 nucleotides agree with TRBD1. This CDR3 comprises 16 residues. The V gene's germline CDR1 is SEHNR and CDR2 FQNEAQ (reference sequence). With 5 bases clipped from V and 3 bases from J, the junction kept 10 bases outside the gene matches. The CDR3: CASSTLDRGGTDTQYF. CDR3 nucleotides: TGTGCCAGCAGCACCCTAGACAGGGGTGGGACAGATACGCAGTATTTT.

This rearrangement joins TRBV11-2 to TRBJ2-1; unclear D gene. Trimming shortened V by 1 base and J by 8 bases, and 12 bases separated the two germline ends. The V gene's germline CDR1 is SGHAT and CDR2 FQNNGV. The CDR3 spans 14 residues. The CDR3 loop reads CASSLVPSQDEQFF. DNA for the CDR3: TGTGCCAGCAGCTTAGTTCCCAGCCAGGATGAGCAGTTCTTC.

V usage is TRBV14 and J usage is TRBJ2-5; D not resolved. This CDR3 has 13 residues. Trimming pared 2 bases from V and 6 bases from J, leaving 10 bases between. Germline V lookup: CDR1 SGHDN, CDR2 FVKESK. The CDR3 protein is CASSQKLWQTQYF. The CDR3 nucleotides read TGTGCCAGCAGCCAAAAGCTATGGCAGACCCAGTACTTC.

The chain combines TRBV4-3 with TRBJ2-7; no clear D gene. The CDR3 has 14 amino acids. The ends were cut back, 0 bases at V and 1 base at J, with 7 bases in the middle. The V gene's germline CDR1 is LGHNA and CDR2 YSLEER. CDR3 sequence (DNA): TGCGCCAGCAGCCAAGATGGGGAATCCTACGAGCAGTACTTC. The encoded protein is CASSQDGESYEQYF.

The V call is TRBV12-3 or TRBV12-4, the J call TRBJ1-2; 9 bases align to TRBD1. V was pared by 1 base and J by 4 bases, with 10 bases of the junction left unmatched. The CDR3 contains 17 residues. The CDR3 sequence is CASSLVGGTGRRYGYTF. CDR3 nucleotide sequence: TGTGCCAGCAGTTTAGTCGGGGGGACAGGGAGGCGCTATGGCTACACCTTC.

The CDR3 DNA reads TGTGCCAGCAGCTCAAAACAGGGTTGGAGCACAGATACGCAGTATTTT. Its protein product is CASSSKQGWSTDTQYF. The chain employs TRBV7-8 and TRBJ2-3, with a weak D call TRBD1 (6 bases). CDR3 length: 16 residues. Germline assignment: CDR1 SGHVS and CDR2 FQNEAQ. The germline V and J ends were trimmed by 4 bases and 0 bases, with 14 bases remaining between them. The variable domain in full, completed from reference TRBV7-8 and TRBJ2-3, reads GAGVSQSPRYKVAKRGQDVALRCDPISGHVSLFWYQQALGQGPEFLTYFQNEAQLDKSGLPSDRFFAERPEGSVSTLKIQRTQQEDSAVYLCASSSKQGWSTDTQYFGPGTRLTVL.

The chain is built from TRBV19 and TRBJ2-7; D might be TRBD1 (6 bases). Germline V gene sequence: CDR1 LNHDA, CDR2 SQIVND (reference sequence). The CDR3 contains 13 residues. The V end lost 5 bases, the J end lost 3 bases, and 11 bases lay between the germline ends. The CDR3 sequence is CASSPGAVYEQYF. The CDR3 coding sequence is TGTGCCAGTAGTCCAGGGGCCGTCTACGAGCAGTACTTC.

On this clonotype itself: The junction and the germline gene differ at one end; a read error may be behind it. CDR3: CASSYAGSNQPQHF. CDR3 DNA: TGTGCCAGCAGTTACGCAGGATCAAATCAACCCCAGCATTTT. V gene TRBV6-6 combines with J gene TRBJ1-5; no reliable D call. Germline-derived CDR1 and CDR2 are MNHNY and SVGAGI (reference sequence). There are 14 residues in the CDR3.

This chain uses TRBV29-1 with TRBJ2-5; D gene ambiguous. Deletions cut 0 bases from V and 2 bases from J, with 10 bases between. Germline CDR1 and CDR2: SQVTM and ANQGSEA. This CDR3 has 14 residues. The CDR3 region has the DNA TGCAGCGTTGAAGATCTAAGGGTTCAAGAGACCCAGTACTTC. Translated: CSVEDLRVQETQYF.

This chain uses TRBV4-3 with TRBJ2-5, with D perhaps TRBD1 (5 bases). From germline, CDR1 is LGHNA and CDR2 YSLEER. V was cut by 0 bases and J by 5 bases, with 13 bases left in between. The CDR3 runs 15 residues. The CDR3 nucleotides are TGCGCCAGCAGCCAAGATTCGACAGTCCCCGAGACCCAGTACTTC. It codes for CASSQDSTVPETQYF.

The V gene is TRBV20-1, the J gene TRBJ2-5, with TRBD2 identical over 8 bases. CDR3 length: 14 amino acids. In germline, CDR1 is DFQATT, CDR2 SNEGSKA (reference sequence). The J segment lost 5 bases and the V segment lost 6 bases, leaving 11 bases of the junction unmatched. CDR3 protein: CSASGSGGTETQYF. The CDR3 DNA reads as TGCAGTGCCTCCGGGAGCGGGGGCACGGAGACCCAGTACTTC.

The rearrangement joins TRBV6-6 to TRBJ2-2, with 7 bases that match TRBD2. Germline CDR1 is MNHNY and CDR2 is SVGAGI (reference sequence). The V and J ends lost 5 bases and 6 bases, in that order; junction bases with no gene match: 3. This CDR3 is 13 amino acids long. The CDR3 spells CASSAGGSGELFF. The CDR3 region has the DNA TGTGCCAGCAGTGCCGGGGGGTCCGGGGAGCTGTTTTTT.

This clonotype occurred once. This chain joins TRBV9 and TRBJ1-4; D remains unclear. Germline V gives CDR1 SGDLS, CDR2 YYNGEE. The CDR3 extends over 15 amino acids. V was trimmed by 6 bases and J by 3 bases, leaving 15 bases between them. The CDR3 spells CASTAYGAPNEKLFF. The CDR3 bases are TGTGCCAGCACCGCATACGGAGCGCCTAATGAAAAACTGTTTTTT.

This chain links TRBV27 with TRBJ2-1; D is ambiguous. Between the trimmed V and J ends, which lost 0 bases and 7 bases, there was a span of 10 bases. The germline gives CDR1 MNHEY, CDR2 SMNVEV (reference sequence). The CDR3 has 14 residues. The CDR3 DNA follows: TGTGCCAGCAGTTTATCGCTTTCCCTAAATGAGCAGTTCTTC. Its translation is CASSLSLSLNEQFF.

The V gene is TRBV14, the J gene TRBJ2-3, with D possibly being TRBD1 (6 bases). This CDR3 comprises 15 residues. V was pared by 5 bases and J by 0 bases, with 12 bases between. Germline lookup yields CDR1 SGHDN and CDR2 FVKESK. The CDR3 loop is CASSTRDTSTDTQYF. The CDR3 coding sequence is TGTGCCAGCAGCACCCGGGACACCAGCACAGATACGCAGTATTTT.

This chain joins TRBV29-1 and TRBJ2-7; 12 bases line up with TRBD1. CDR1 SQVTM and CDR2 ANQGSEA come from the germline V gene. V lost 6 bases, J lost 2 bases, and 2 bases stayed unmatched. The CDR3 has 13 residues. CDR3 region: CSVGTGGPYEQYF. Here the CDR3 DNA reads TGCAGCGTAGGGACAGGGGGCCCCTACGAGCAGTACTTC.